Presented here are 10 T cell receptor beta chains from one specimen sequenced in a study of regulatory and conventional T cells in breast cancer. One entry per CDR3 protein, called by TCRdb with MiXCR from the PCR reads. Counted here are around 16,000 distinct CDR3 sequences, 25% to 40% occurring once; the ten biggest clones make up 1.5% to 2%. Sequenced: conventional T cells from blood. Source of these receptors: a female donor in good health.

The V call is TRBV5-1, the J call TRBJ2-5, with D possibly matching TRBD2 (5 bases). Looked up from germline, CDR1 is SGHRS and CDR2 is YFSETQ. This CDR3 is 14 amino acids long. Trimming shortened V by 0 bases and J by 5 bases, and 11 bases separated the two germline ends. The CDR3 spells CASSLGRMGETQYF. DNA for the CDR3: TGCGCCAGCAGCTTGGGGAGGATGGGGGAGACCCAGTACTTC.

CDR3 protein: CASSFTGTKGDTQYF. The DNA of the CDR3 is TGCGCCAGCAGCTTTACAGGCACGAAGGGGGATACGCAGTATTTT. This chain uses TRBV5-1 with TRBJ2-3, with D maybe TRBD1 (5 bases). This CDR3 is 15 amino acids long. Per germline, CDR1 SGHRS and CDR2 YFSETQ. V lost 2 bases and J lost 6, with 16 bases in between.

The V and J genes are TRBV2 and TRBJ2-7; 9 nucleotides match TRBD2. Germline V gives CDR1 SNHLY, CDR2 FYNNEI. This CDR3 region has 16 residues. With V trimmed by 10 bases and J by 2 bases, 15 bases remained unmatched. The CDR3 here is CAIPASGGLSPYEQYF. The CDR3 DNA is TGTGCCATCCCGGCAAGCGGGGGGCTATCCCCCTACGAGCAGTACTTC.

By its share, this clonotype is medium-sized. The CDR3 coding sequence is TGTGCCAGCAGCTTGGGGGGCTCGAGCTCCTACAATGAGCAGTTCTTC. It yields the protein CASSLGGSSSYNEQFF. The chain couples TRBV5-4 to TRBJ2-1; D is possibly TRBD1 (5 bases). Trimming pared 0 bases from V and 0 bases from J, leaving 10 bases between. CDR1 is SGHNT, CDR2 YYREEE, per germline (reference sequence). The CDR3 consists of 16 residues.

By share of the sample, this clonotype is medium-sized. The rearrangement links TRBV12-3 or TRBV12-4 to TRBJ2-4; TRBD1 aligns across 8 bases. The CDR3 covers 15 residues. The trim removed 6 bases at V and 6 bases at J, leaving 10 bases unmatched. DNA of the CDR3: TGTGCCAGCAGAGGACAGGGAGCCCTAAGAAACATTCAGTACTTC. It codes for CASRGQGALRNIQYF.

This clonotype was recorded a few times. The rearrangement uses TRBV12-3 or TRBV12-4 and TRBJ1-5; no clear D gene. V shed 2 bases and J shed 5 bases, with 10 bases lying between them. The CDR3 is 14 residues long. The CDR3 DNA is TGTGCCAGCAGTTTACGGCGACTCGATCAGCCCCAGCATTTT. Its protein is CASSLRRLDQPQHF.

The table lists this clonotype with a few counts. This sequence joins TRBV2 and TRBJ1-1; TRBD1 aligns across 7 bases. V lost 3 bases and J lost 10; bases outside the gene matches: 8. The CDR3 length is 13 residues. Per the germline V gene, CDR1 is SNHLY and CDR2 is FYNNEI. CDR3 coding DNA: TGTGCCAGCAGTGACGGCCAGGGGGGGGGAGCTTTCTTT. Translated, it gives CASSDGQGGGAFF.

The chain employs TRBV5-6 and TRBJ2-7; the D is unclear. Trimming shortened V by 4 bases and J by 2 bases, and 7 bases separated the two germline ends. The CDR3 has 12 residues. Looked up from germline, CDR1 is SGHDT and CDR2 is YYEEEE. DNA for the CDR3: TGTGCCAGCAGCCGCTGGGCCTACGAGCAGTACTTC. Protein product: CASSRWAYEQYF.

In this sample, this clonotype turned up a few times. This rearrangement joins TRBV3-1 to TRBJ1-1, with TRBD1 matching over 9 bases. CDR3 size: 15 residues. The ends lost 1 base at V and 8 bases at J; junction bases unmatched: 8. Germline V gene sequence: CDR1 LGHDT, CDR2 YNNKEL (reference sequence). The CDR3 region has the DNA TGTGCCAGCAGCCAAGGTGATTGGACAGGGGAAGAAGCTTTCTTT. Its protein product is CASSQGDWTGEEAFF.

The chain links TRBV7-2 to TRBJ2-3, with D perhaps given as TRBD1 or TRBD2 (5 bases each). Trimming removed 6 bases from V and 2 bases from J, with 12 bases in between. Germline V gene data show CDR1 as SGHTA and CDR2 as FQGNSA. The CDR3 length is 14 residues. CDR3 protein: CASRPGPNTDTQYF. The CDR3 DNA reads as TGTGCCAGCAGACCGGGACCAAACACAGATACGCAGTATTTT.